This T cell receptor beta chain was captured by sequencing in a study of blood T cell repertoires in COVID-19 (dated by TCRdb to the early 2020s). Background for the entire study: The collaborator samples originated in the United States, Italy and Spain and spanned the acute and convalescent phases of COVID-19. The repertoires were released in a freely available public database intended as a resource for research on the immune response to SARS-CoV-2. The sample metadata nearly always contained a de-identified subject ID, COVID-19 status, age in years and sex. The prospective study material was composed of cDNA or gDNA derived from T cells, B-cell-depleted T cells, or PBMCs. The samples were drawn from two sources: the first 160 participants of the ongoing ImmuneRACE study, and 950 to 1,500 subjects contributed by 6 global collaborators. Where HLA class I and class II types were available, the types were taken from metadata supplied by the sample provider, not from assay-based typing. Subjects who had been exposed to COVID-19, were actively infected with it, or had recovered from it provided the deeply sampled blood TCRbeta repertoires that made up the dataset. General conclusions and limits of the study: The amount of clinical and demographic metadata varied by source and participant and was provided uncurated.

Collaborating institutions collected whole blood in K2EDTA tubes following their own protocols. For TCRbeta analysis, collaborator samples were shipped as frozen whole blood, as isolated PBMCs, or as DNA extracted from either sample type. The immunoSEQ Assay, a bias-controlled multiplex PCR, was used to amplify TCRbeta CDR3 regions from genomic DNA. From the authors' description of their analysis: The number of nucleated cells in each sample was estimated from the amplification of reference gene primers within the assay. To quantify the absolute abundance of each unique TCRbeta CDR3 rearrangement, sequence reads were collapsed and filtered. For each sample, productive Simpson clonality was calculated as the square root of Simpson's diversity index over productive rearrangements. In its TCRdb copy, this immuneACCESS table keeps in-frame sequences only and misses some clones. Where compared with another copy, unresolved V genes explain less than half of these, and the others have no known cause. V, J and clone size were drawn from that table, and D and trimming were deduced from the DNA. This sample holds fewer than 45,000 clones; roughly 89% were observed only once. The top ten constitute around a quarter of the sample.

This clone was counted only a few times. Its recognized antigen is unknown. No base quality information exists; no much larger clone differs at one position. Including cysteine and phenylalanine, the CDR3 has 14 amino acids. The entry retains the CDR3 DNA only, 42 bases that are in frame from base 1. According to the germline V gene, CDR1 reads ENHRY and CDR2 reads SYGVKD. V and J are truncated by 8 bases and 4 bases respectively, leaving an intervening sequence of 17 bases. The source of this sequence is a man aged 60 to 69 with active or convalescent COVID-19. The sequenced sample was peripheral blood. The sequence joins TRBV10-3 to TRBJ1-1, with the identity of the D gene unclear. The bases are TGTGCCATCCGAGGGAGCAAGGTGAGCACTGAAGCTTTCTTT. It specifies CAIRGSKVSTEAFF.